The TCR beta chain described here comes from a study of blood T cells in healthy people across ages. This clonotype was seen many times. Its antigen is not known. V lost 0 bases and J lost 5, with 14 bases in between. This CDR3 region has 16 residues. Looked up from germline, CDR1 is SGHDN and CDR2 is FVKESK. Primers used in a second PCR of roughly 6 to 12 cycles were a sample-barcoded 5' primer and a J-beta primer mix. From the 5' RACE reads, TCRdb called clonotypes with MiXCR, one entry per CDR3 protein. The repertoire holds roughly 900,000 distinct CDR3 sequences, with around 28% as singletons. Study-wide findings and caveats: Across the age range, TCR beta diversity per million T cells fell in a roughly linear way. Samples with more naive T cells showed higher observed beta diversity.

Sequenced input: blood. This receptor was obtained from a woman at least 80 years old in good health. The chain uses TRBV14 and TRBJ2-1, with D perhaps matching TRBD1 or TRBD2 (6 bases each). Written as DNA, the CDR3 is TGTGCCAGCAGCCAAGATTGGTGGGGGGCGGACAATGAGCAGTTCTTC. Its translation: CASSQDWWGADNEQFF. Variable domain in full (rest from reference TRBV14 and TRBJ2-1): EAGVTQFPSHSVIEKGQTVTLRCDPISGHDNLYWYRRVMGKEIKFLLHFVKESKQDESGMPNNRFLAERTGGTYSTLKVQPAELEDSGVYFCASSQDWWGADNEQFFGPGTRLTVL.